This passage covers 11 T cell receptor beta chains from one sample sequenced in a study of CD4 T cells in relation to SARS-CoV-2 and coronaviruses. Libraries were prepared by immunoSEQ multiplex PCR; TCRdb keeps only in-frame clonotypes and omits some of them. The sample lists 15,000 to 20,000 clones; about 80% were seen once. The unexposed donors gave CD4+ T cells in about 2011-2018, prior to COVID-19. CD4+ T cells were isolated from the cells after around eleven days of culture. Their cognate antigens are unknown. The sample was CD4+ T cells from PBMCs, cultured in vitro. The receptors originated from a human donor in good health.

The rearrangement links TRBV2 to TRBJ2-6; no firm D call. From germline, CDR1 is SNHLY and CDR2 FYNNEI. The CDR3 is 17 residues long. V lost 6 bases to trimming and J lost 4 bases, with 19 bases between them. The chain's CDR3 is CASSHTDMVGGANVLTF. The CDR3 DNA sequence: TGTGCCAGCAGCCATACAGATATGGTGGGAGGGGCCAACGTCCTGACTTTC.

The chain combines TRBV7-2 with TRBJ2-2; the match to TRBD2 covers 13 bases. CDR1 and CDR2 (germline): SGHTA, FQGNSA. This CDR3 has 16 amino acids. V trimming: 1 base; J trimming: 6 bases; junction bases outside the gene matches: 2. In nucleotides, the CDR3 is TGTGCCAGCAGCTTAGGAGGACTAGCGGGAGCCGGGGAGCTGTTTTTT. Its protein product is CASSLGGLAGAGELFF.

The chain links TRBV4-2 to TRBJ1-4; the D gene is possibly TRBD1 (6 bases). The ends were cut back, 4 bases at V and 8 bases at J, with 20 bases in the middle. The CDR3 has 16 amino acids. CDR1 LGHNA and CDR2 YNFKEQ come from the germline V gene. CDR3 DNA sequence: TGTGCCAGCAGCCCATCTATGTGGGGGCGCCGGGAAAAACTGTTTTTT. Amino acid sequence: CASSPSMWGRREKLFF.

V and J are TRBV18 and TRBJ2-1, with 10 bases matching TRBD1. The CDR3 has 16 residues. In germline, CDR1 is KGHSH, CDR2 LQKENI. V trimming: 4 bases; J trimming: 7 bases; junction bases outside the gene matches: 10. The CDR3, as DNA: TGTGCCAGCTCACTTAGCCGGGACAGGGGAGGTAATGAGCAGTTCTTC. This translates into CASSLSRDRGGNEQFF.

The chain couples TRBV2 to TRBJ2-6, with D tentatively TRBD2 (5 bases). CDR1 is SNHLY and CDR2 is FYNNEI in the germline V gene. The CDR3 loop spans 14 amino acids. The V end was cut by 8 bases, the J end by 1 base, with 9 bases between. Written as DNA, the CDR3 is TGTGCCAGCGCTCGGGGATCTGGGGCCAACGTCCTGACTTTC. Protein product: CASARGSGANVLTF.

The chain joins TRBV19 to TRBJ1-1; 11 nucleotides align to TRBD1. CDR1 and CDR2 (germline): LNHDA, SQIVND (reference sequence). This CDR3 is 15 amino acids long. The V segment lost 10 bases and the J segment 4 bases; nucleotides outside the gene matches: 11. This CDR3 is CATNGQGAMSTEAFF. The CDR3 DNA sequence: TGTGCCACTAATGGACAGGGGGCGATGAGCACTGAAGCTTTCTTT.

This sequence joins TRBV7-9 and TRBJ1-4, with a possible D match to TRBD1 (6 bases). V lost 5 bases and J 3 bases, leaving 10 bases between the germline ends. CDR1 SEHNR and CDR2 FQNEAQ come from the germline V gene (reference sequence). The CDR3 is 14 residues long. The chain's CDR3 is CASSPGTPNEKLFF. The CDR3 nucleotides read TGTGCCAGCAGCCCTGGGACACCTAATGAAAAACTGTTTTTT.

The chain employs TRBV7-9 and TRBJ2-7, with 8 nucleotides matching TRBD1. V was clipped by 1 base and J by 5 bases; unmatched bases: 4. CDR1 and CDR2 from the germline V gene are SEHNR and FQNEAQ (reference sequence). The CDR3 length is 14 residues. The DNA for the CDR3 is TGTGCCAGCAGCTTAGGGTCAGGGGGCGACGAGCAGTACTTC. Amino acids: CASSLGSGGDEQYF.

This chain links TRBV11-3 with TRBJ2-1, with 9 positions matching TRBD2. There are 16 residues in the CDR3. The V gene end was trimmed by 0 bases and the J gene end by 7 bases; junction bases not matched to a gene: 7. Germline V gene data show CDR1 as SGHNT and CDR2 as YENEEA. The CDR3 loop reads CASSLEGSGRGNEQFF. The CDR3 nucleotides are TGTGCCAGCAGCTTAGAGGGTAGCGGGAGAGGGAATGAGCAGTTCTTC. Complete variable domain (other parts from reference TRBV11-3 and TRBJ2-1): EAGVVQSPRYKIIEKKQPVAFWCNPISGHNTLYWYLQNLGQGPELLIRYENEEAVDDSQLPKDRFSAERLKGVDSTLKIQPAELGDSAVYLCASSLEGSGRGNEQFFGPGTRLTVL.

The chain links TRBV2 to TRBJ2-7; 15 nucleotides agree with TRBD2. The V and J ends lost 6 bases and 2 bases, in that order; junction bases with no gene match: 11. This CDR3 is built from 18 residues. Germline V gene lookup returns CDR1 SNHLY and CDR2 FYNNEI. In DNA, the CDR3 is TGTGCCAGCAGCGACCCGGGACTAGCGGGGGGAACAACCTACGAGCAGTACTTC. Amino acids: CASSDPGLAGGTTYEQYF.

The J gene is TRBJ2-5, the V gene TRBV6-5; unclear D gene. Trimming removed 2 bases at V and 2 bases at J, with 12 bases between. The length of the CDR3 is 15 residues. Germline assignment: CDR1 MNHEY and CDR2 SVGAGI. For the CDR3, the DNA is TGTGCCAGCAGTTACAAGGGAAGGGTGCAAGAGACCCAGTACTTC. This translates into CASSYKGRVQETQYF.